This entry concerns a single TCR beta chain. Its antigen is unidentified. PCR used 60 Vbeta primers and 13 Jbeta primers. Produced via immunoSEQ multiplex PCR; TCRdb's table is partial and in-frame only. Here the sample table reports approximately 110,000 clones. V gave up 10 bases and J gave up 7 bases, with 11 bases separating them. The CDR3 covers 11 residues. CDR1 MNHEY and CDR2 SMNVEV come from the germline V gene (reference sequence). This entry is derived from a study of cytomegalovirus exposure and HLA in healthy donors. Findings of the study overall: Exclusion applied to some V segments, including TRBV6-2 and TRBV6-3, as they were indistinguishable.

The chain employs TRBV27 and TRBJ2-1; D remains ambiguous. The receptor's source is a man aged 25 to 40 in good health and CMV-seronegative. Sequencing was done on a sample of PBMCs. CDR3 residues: CAIPEWNEQFF. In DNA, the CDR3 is TGTGCCATCCCGGAGTGGAATGAGCAGTTCTTC.